This TCR beta chain came from a study of CD8+ T cells in alopecia areata. Lesional scalp punch biopsies and peripheral blood came from alopecia areata patients. Extraction of RNA preceded its reverse transcription into cDNA, which served as the sequencing template. Sequenced by immunoSEQ multiplex PCR; TCRdb stores in-frame clones only, minus some. The data contain approximately 82,000 clones, roughly 50% of them singletons. Details on this clone: Antigen unknown.

Study-wide findings and caveats: Relative to normal scalp, lesional scalp, especially alopecia totalis/universalis, showed higher clonality. Patients shared TCRs less clearly than mice did, possibly for HLA-related reasons.

The CDR3 is 15 amino acids. V shed 0 bases, J shed 9 bases, and the junction held 6 bases outside the gene matches. Germline assignment: CDR1 MGHRA and CDR2 YSYEKL. The genes are TRBV4-1 and TRBJ1-5, with 9 bases fitting TRBD1. This receptor was identified in a human donor with alopecia areata. Material: NKG2D-high CD8+ T cells sorted from blood. The CDR3 is CASSQDLGQGWPQHF. As DNA, the CDR3 is TGCGCCAGCAGCCAAGATCTGGGACAGGGCTGGCCCCAGCATTTT.